This T cell receptor beta chain was sequenced during a study of blood T cells in healthy people across ages (dated by TCRdb to between 2015 and 2016). Notes on the research overall: In model experiments, template switching captured roughly one uniquely barcoded TCR beta cDNA molecule for every two T cells. The donors were divided into four age groups: young (average around 16 years), middle-aged (about 39), aged (about 61) and long-lived (about 80). Donors of different ages were randomly distributed across sequencing lanes to avoid experimental bias. To track age-related changes in TCR beta repertoire diversity, the study relied on deep sequencing normalized with unique cDNA molecular identifiers. Using the same blood draw, the study looked at two additional independent replicas of 1 million unique cDNA reads for two donors, one aged 18 to 30 and the other aged 80 or older.

Results the study describes overall, beyond this receptor: Bulk unsorted PBMC profiling prevented conclusive comparison of naive and antigen-experienced compartments. Total diversity estimates from one million sequenced T cells were considered lower bounds and underestimates. The percentage of naive T cells measured by flow cytometry correlated strongly with observed TCR beta diversity. Compared with the aged group, more naive CD4+ T cells, fewer expanded clones and increased TCR diversity were shown by the long-lived group, suggesting age selection. Because donor CMV infection status was unknown, age-related changes in expanded clonotypes were potentially confounded. As age increased, observed TCR beta diversity per million T cells dropped in a roughly linear way, and a significant reduction was already evident by age 40.

Systemically healthy Caucasian individuals from Russia, approximately 39 in total and aged about 6 to 90 years, were included as donors. Each donor gave around 9.8 milliliters of peripheral blood, collected into EDTA-treated Vacutainer tubes. Ficoll-Paque density-gradient centrifugation was used to isolate PBMCs, with at least 6.5 million per sample. Total RNA, at least 5 micrograms per sample, was extracted from PBMCs with Trizol reagent. For every donor, an aliquot of PBMCs went through flow cytometry to measure the percentages of naive CD45RAhigh/CD27high T cells. CDR1 and CDR2 are read off the germline V gene as SNHLY and FYNNEI. Spanning cysteine to phenylalanine, the CDR3 consists of 12 amino acids. Only the CDR3 DNA stays, 36 bases, in frame from base 1. Notes on this clonotype: Its antigen specificity is not known. No per-base quality is available; no much larger clone lies one base away.

The method was 5' RACE. The instrument was an Illumina HiSeq 2500. A second PCR of about 7 to 12 cycles was run with a J-beta primer mix and a sample-barcoded 5' primer. Each TCR beta cDNA molecule received a unique molecular identifier from a template-switch 5' adaptor carrying 12 random nucleotides. Each sample yielded at least 2.5 million CDR3-containing paired-end reads. All of the RNA was converted into first-strand cDNA using the Mint cDNA synthesis kit, with a TRBC-specific oligonucleotide serving as the primer. All cDNA was treated with uracil-DNA glycosylase and then went through a first 18-cycle PCR with the universal primers M1SS and BC2_uni_R. The authors' pipeline ran thus. For normalization, 1 million high-quality reads, each with a distinct molecular identifier, were randomly selected from each sample. Reads with shared molecular identifiers were discarded instead of being binned into consensus sequences. MiTCR, set to a Q25 quality threshold and the strictest error-elimination algorithm, was used for CDR3 identification, clonotype clustering and error correction. A nonparametric unseen species model with Euler transformation was used to estimate lower-bound total TCR beta diversity. TCRdb trimmed public reads at Q25 via fastp, called clones via MiXCR and kept in-frame beta chains. Entries that share a CDR3 protein sequence are merged under the most common genes and DNA. The V and J calls follow TCRdb's processing rather than the paper's. The sample yields 1.2 million to 1.5 million distinct CDR3 sequences; 42% were counted once. In total, the top ten clones hold 7% to 9% of the sample.

The TCR comes from a young woman in good health. The chain joins TRBV2 to TRBJ2-7; TRBD1 matches 10 bases in the middle. The better agreement between TRBJ2-5 and the DNA end casts doubt on the J call. The sequenced sample consisted of blood. The bases read TGTGCCAGACGGGACAGGGGAGAGACCCAGTACTTC. The resulting protein is CARRDRGETQYF.